The T cell receptor (beta chain) under discussion was sequenced for a study of siplizumab effects on memory and regulatory T cells. Study-wide points: Naive T cells looked more diverse than memory cells, and they looked like major contributors to the alloresponse.

The protocol was immunoSEQ multiplex PCR, while the TCRdb copy is restricted to in-frame clones and leaves out a portion. The table lists around 95,000 clones, less than 95% of them singletons. The CDR3 length is 15 residues. CDR1 MGHRA and CDR2 YSYEKL come from the germline V gene. V was cut by 0 bases and J by 4 bases, with 10 bases left in between. In regard to this clone: Its antigen remains unidentified.

Sample: non-Treg CD4+ T cells sorted from blood. V and J are TRBV4-1 and TRBJ1-5; D gene unclear. The receptor was derived from a human donor in good health. CDR3 nucleotide sequence: TGCGCCAGCAGCCAAGATTCGGCCGGGAATCAGCCCCAGCATTTT. Translated, it gives CASSQDSAGNQPQHF.